One sample yielded the 29 T cell receptor beta chains listed below, sequenced in a study of T cell responses to AZD1222 COVID-19 vaccine. Sequenced by immunoSEQ multiplex PCR; TCRdb stores in-frame clones only, minus some. The sample consists of roughly 89,000 clones, 70% to 90% of them appearing once. The material was peripheral blood, obtained on day 0 of MenACWY control vaccination. These receptor sequences come from an adult in good health.

This chain connects TRBV19 to TRBJ2-3; D uncertain. V lost 5 bases to trimming and J lost 5 bases, with 23 bases between them. This CDR3 spans 17 amino acids. Per the germline V gene, CDR1 is LNHDA and CDR2 is SQIVND (reference sequence). CDR3 bases: TGTGCCAGTAGTCCCCGATCTAATGGCCCCACCAGAGATACGCAGTATTTT. It yields the protein CASSPRSNGPTRDTQYF.

The V gene is TRBV2, the J gene TRBJ2-1, with D maybe TRBD1 (6 bases). The V end was cut by 7 bases, the J end by 5 bases, with 12 bases between. The germline V gene encodes CDR1 SNHLY and CDR2 FYNNEI. The CDR3 runs 13 residues. The CDR3 DNA reads TGTGCCAGCATCCAGGGGCCGAACAATGAGCAGTTCTTC. It encodes CASIQGPNNEQFF.

This chain connects TRBV9 to TRBJ1-4; 7 bases line up with TRBD1. Trimming at V came to 3 bases and at J to 5 bases, leaving 7 bases not matched to a gene. This CDR3 is built from 15 residues. Per germline, CDR1 SGDLS and CDR2 YYNGEE. CDR3 amino acids: CASSERTGENEKLFF. For the CDR3, the DNA is TGTGCCAGCAGCGAGAGGACAGGAGAAAATGAAAAACTGTTTTTT.

J is TRBJ1-2 and V is TRBV10-3; no reliable D call. V was trimmed by 6 bases and J by 7 bases, leaving 12 bases between them. The CDR3 runs 12 residues. The germline V gene has CDR1 ENHRY and CDR2 SYGVKD. The CDR3 DNA reads as TGTGCCATCAGCGCTATATGGGGTGGCTACACCTTC. It is translated as CAISAIWGGYTF.

This rearrangement joins TRBV6-5 to TRBJ2-1; D is unresolved. The CDR3 extends over 16 amino acids. Germline values: CDR1 MNHEY, CDR2 SVGAGI. Between the trimmed V and J ends, which lost 0 bases and 5 bases, there was a span of 14 bases. CDR3 in amino acids: CASSYSLVGTHNEQFF. DNA of the CDR3: TGTGCCAGCAGTTACTCGTTGGTTGGTACGCACAATGAGCAGTTCTTC.

This clone was seen just once. The chain carries TRBV5-5 and TRBJ2-5; D not certain. The CDR3 contains 14 residues. Germline V gene lookup returns CDR1 SGHKS and CDR2 YYEKEE (reference sequence). The V and J ends lost 4 bases and 4 bases respectively, with 14 bases between them. The CDR3 sequence: CASSDPSPGETQYF. The CDR3 DNA sequence: TGTGCCAGCAGCGATCCTTCCCCGGGAGAGACCCAGTACTTC.

This chain connects TRBV3-1 (or the pseudogene TRBV3-2) to TRBJ1-2; tentative D call: TRBD1 (6 bases). The germline gives CDR1 LGHDT, CDR2 YNNKEL (reference sequence). The CDR3 is made up of 13 amino acids. V was cut by 7 bases and J by 4 bases, with 13 bases left in between. The CDR3 nucleotides are TGTGCCAGCAATATACAGGGAAGCTATGGCTACACCTTC. Protein product: CASNIQGSYGYTF.

This clone was observed once. The chain links TRBV27 to TRBJ1-5, with D possibly being TRBD1 (5 bases). Trimming took off 3 bases at V and 1 base at J, with 7 bases between the two ends. This CDR3 spans 14 amino acids. Germline-derived CDR1 and CDR2 are MNHEY and SMNVEV (reference sequence). CDR3 bases: TGTGCCAGCAGTTTTGACAGAAGCAATCAGCCCCAGCATTTT. This sequence encodes CASSFDRSNQPQHF.

The rearrangement joins TRBV27 to TRBJ1-5, with 7 bases fitting TRBD1. The CDR3 runs 15 residues. Germline values: CDR1 MNHEY, CDR2 SMNVEV (reference sequence). V was pared by 6 bases and J by 2 bases, with 7 bases of the junction left unmatched. CDR3 region: CASRTQGFGNQPQHF. CDR3 in DNA: TGTGCCAGCAGGACACAGGGGTTTGGCAATCAGCCCCAGCATTTT.

This rearrangement joins TRBV19 to TRBJ2-4; tentative D call: TRBD1 (6 bases). V lost 1 base, J lost 0 bases, and 16 bases lay in between. Germline CDR1 reads LNHDA; CDR2 reads SQIVND (reference sequence). The CDR3 runs to 18 residues. CDR3 in amino acids: CASSIGPGQRLAKNIQYF. As DNA, the CDR3 is TGTGCCAGTAGTATAGGCCCCGGACAGCGCCTAGCCAAAAACATTCAGTACTTC.

The rearrangement uses TRBV28 and TRBJ1-4; D ambiguous. Germline V gives CDR1 MDHEN, CDR2 SYDVKM. This CDR3 is 16 amino acids long. With 3 bases removed from V and 5 bases from J, the gap between germline ends came to 16 bases. The CDR3 bases are TGTGCCAGCAGTTTGTTAGCTAACGGGAGGAATGAAAAACTGTTTTTT. Encoded protein: CASSLLANGRNEKLFF.

V gene TRBV6-5 combines with J gene TRBJ1-5; TRBD1 matches 8 bases. In germline, CDR1 is MNHEY, CDR2 SVGAGI. The CDR3 runs to 15 residues. V lost 5 bases, J lost 9 bases, and 12 bases stayed unmatched. The CDR3 here is CASSLRQGRSGPQHF. In DNA, the CDR3 is TGTGCCAGCAGTCTACGACAGGGGAGGAGTGGGCCCCAGCATTTT.

The V gene is TRBV6-1, the J gene TRBJ1-3, with D tentatively TRBD1 (5 bases). The CDR3 runs 16 residues. Germline CDR1 MNHNS, CDR2 SASEGT. Trimming removed 0 bases at V and 4 bases at J, with 13 bases between. CDR3 DNA: TGTGCCAGCAGTGAAGCCGGGACGTATATCGGAAACACCATATATTTT. It yields the protein CASSEAGTYIGNTIYF.

The chain carries TRBV6-2 or TRBV6-3 and TRBJ2-3; 11 bases line up with TRBD2. The V segment lost 3 bases and the J segment 0 bases; nucleotides outside the gene matches: 11. This CDR3 comprises 19 residues. Germline-derived CDR1 and CDR2 are MNHEY and SVGEGT. CDR3 sequence: CASSYPPIAGGPSTDTQYF. The CDR3, as DNA: TGTGCCAGCAGTTATCCCCCTATAGCGGGAGGGCCTAGCACAGATACGCAGTATTTT.

This clone showed up just once. V gene TRBV4-3 combines with J gene TRBJ2-4; a possible D gene is TRBD1 (5 bases). Trimming stripped 4 bases from V and 7 bases from J, with 20 bases between. CDR3 length equals 16 residues. Germline loops: CDR1 LGHNA, CDR2 YSLEER. DNA of the CDR3: TGCGCCAGCAGCCGGACACCCAGGGCCAGGCATAACATTCAGTACTTC. Translation: CASSRTPRARHNIQYF.

The J gene is TRBJ2-1, the V gene TRBV30; 10 bases agree with TRBD2. CDR1 and CDR2 (germline): GTSNPN, SVGIG (reference sequence). After removal of 1 base from V and 3 bases from J, the junction contained 18 bases not matched to a gene. The CDR3 is 20 amino acids. This CDR3 is CAWSAHLSSTSGRYYNEQFF. The DNA for the CDR3 is TGTGCCTGGAGTGCGCACTTATCTTCGACTAGCGGGCGATACTACAATGAGCAGTTCTTC. Drawing the rest from reference TRBV30 and TRBJ2-1, the complete variable domain is SQTIHQWPATLVQPVGSPLSLECTVEGTSNPNLYWYRQAAGRGLQLLFYSVGIGQISSEVPQNLSASRPQDRQFILSSKKLLLSDSGFYLCAWSAHLSSTSGRYYNEQFFGPGTRLTVL.

The chain employs TRBV9 and TRBJ2-7, with TRBD2 matching 7 bases. The germline gives CDR1 SGDLS, CDR2 YYNGEE. The CDR3 length is 15 residues. Losses at the gene ends were 0 bases for V and 1 base for J; bases not matched to a gene: 4. CDR3 in amino acids: CASSVEGGRSYEQYF. The CDR3 nucleotides are TGTGCCAGCAGCGTAGAAGGCGGGAGATCCTACGAGCAGTACTTC.

The chain carries TRBV18 and TRBJ2-7; D might be TRBD1 or TRBD2, each matching 5 bases. The germline V and J ends were trimmed by 6 bases and 6 bases, with 15 bases remaining between them. CDR1 and CDR2 from the germline V gene are KGHSH and LQKENI. CDR3 size: 13 residues. The CDR3 is CASSYRDHPEQYF. The DNA for the CDR3 is TGTGCCAGCTCGTACCGGGACCACCCCGAGCAGTACTTC.

This rearrangement joins TRBV11-2 to TRBJ2-3; the D gene is possibly TRBD2 (6 bases). Germline CDR1 is SGHAT and CDR2 is FQNNGV. Trimming cost V 0 bases and J 5 bases, with 24 bases left between them. The CDR3 loop spans 19 amino acids. CDR3 sequence reads: CASSLDKVLSGYLRDTQYF. The CDR3 DNA reads TGTGCCAGCAGCTTAGATAAGGTCCTAAGCGGGTACCTCAGAGATACGCAGTATTTT. The full variable domain, with the rest looked up from reference TRBV11-2 and TRBJ2-3, is EAGVAQSPRYKIIEKRQSVAFWCNPISGHATLYWYQQILGQGPKLLIQFQNNGVVDDSQLPKDRFSAERLKGVDSTLKIQPAKLEDSAVYLCASSLDKVLSGYLRDTQYFGPGTRLTVL.

The chain links TRBV7-3 to TRBJ2-3; 9 nucleotides line up with TRBD2. The CDR3 loop spans 14 amino acids. From germline, CDR1 is SGHTA and CDR2 FQGTGA. V lost 6 bases, J lost 3 bases, and 4 bases stayed unmatched. CDR3 loop: CASSSGRLTDTQYF. CDR3 coding DNA: TGTGCCAGCAGTAGCGGGAGATTGACAGATACGCAGTATTTT.

The chain employs TRBV7-2 and TRBJ1-2; possible D gene TRBD1, 6 bases. Germline V gives CDR1 SGHTA, CDR2 FQGNSA. The CDR3 consists of 14 residues. Trimming cost V 1 base and J 6 bases, with 12 bases left between them. The CDR3 bases are TGTGCCAGCAGCTTAGTACAGGGTCGGGATGGCTACACCTTC. This codes for CASSLVQGRDGYTF.

This chain uses TRBV6-5 with TRBJ2-2; weak D call: TRBD1 (5 bases). The CDR3 contains 13 residues. The ends were cut back, 6 bases at V and 5 bases at J, with 10 bases in the middle. Germline V gene lookup returns CDR1 MNHEY and CDR2 SVGAGI. The CDR3: CASSGRVTGELFF. CDR3 nucleotides: TGTGCCAGCAGCGGCAGGGTAACCGGGGAGCTGTTTTTT.

The chain recombines TRBV4-3 with TRBJ1-3; D gene ambiguous. V lost 2 bases, J lost 4 bases, and 9 bases lay in between. This CDR3 region has 14 residues. Germline assignment: CDR1 LGHNA and CDR2 YSLEER. The CDR3 DNA follows: TGCGCCAGCAGCCAATTACATTCCGGAAACACCATATATTTT. Translation: CASSQLHSGNTIYF.

The chain couples TRBV6-5 to TRBJ1-5; perhaps TRBD1 as D (5 bases). The length of the CDR3 is 16 residues. The germline V gene encodes CDR1 MNHEY and CDR2 SVGAGI. The germline V and J ends were trimmed by 2 bases and 1 base, with 12 bases remaining between them. CDR3: CASSYNWGDSNQPQHF. The DNA for the CDR3 is TGTGCCAGCAGTTACAATTGGGGGGACAGCAATCAGCCCCAGCATTTT.

The V and J genes are TRBV7-2 and TRBJ2-1, with 7 nucleotides matching TRBD2. Per germline, CDR1 SGHTA and CDR2 FQGNSA. CDR3 size: 17 residues. V trimming: 1 base; J trimming: 6 bases; junction bases outside the gene matches: 12. CDR3 protein: CASSLEGRDYWGNEQFF. CDR3 nucleotide sequence: TGTGCCAGCAGCTTAGAAGGTAGGGACTACTGGGGCAATGAGCAGTTCTTC.

Judged by abundance, this clone is medium-sized. CDR3 sequence reads: CASSLLMGLGLFTDTQYF. CDR3 nucleotides: TGTGCCAGCAGTTTGCTAATGGGGCTAGGACTGTTTACAGATACGCAGTATTTT. The V and J genes are TRBV28 and TRBJ2-3; TRBD1 or TRBD2 may be the D gene (5 bases each). The germline V gene has CDR1 MDHEN and CDR2 SYDVKM. The ends were cut back, 3 bases at V and 3 bases at J, with 22 bases in the middle. The CDR3 has 18 amino acids.

The chain links TRBV6-5 to TRBJ1-2, with D tentatively TRBD1 (5 bases). CDR1 MNHEY and CDR2 SVGAGI come from the germline V gene. There are 13 residues in the CDR3. Trimming took off 6 bases at V and 4 bases at J, with 12 bases between the two ends. CDR3 in amino acids: CASSGGRRYGYTF. The CDR3 bases are TGTGCCAGCAGCGGGGGTCGACGCTATGGCTACACCTTC.

This chain links TRBV6-1 with TRBJ2-1, with D maybe TRBD1 (6 bases). Trimming shortened V by 0 bases and J by 6 bases, and 9 bases separated the two germline ends. The CDR3 has 14 residues. CDR1 and CDR2 from the germline V gene are MNHNS and SASEGT. The CDR3 DNA follows: TGTGCCAGCAGTGAAGCACAGGGCCCCAATGAGCAGTTCTTC. It codes for CASSEAQGPNEQFF.

V gene TRBV10-3 combines with J gene TRBJ2-2; D not resolved. Trimming pared 11 bases from V and 4 bases from J, leaving 20 bases between. The CDR3 totals 15 residues. CDR1 and CDR2 from the germline V gene are ENHRY and SYGVKD. The CDR3 sequence: CAAEPGQRATGELFF. The CDR3 DNA reads TGTGCCGCAGAACCGGGCCAAAGAGCCACCGGGGAGCTGTTTTTT.